The sequence of this T cell receptor (beta chain) was determined in a study of vaccination and CD4 T cells after COVID-19. Study-wide context: Sampling that followed vaccination took place a median about 75 days after dose two, within a range of 14 to 241.

Sample treatment: approximately nine-day PBMC culture with coronavirus spike peptide pools or control peptides (ViraFEST assay). CD4+ T cells that came from the unexposed donor were collected before the COVID-19 pandemic (2011-2018). A note on this clonotype: Its target is unknown.

Cultured CD4+ T cells had their DNA profiled by the Oncomine TCR Beta short-read assay. CD4+ T cells were cultured, and genomic DNA was extracted from them. TCRdb reprocessed the PCR reads via MiXCR and lists one record per CDR3 protein. The repertoire has thousands of distinct CDR3 sequences, around 35% of them found once; the top ten carry approximately 40%. The CDR3 contains 13 residues. This receptor was obtained from a human donor in good health. This chain uses TRBV21-1 with TRBJ2-7. TRBV21-1 is designated a pseudogene. Sequenced input: CD4+ T cells from blood, cultured in vitro. The CDR3 reads CASFEGSSYEQYF. For the CDR3, the DNA is TGTGCCAGCTTCGAAGGGTCCTCCTACGAGCAGTACTTC.